This T cell receptor beta chain was found in a study of blood T cell repertoires in COVID-19. Germline assignment: CDR1 LNHNV and CDR2 YYDKDF (reference sequence). The CDR3 is 14 residues long. V lost 1 base and J lost 5, with 11 bases in between. Each participant's cohort was designated according to participant-reported clinical history. All recovered Cohort 3 donors got two negative PCRs, got clearance, or saw symptom resolution. The method was immunoSEQ multiplex PCR; TCRdb's version includes in-frame clones alone and lacks a portion of them. This table has over 150,000 clones, about four fifths appearing once.

The chain couples TRBV15 to TRBJ1-1; D is unclear. The receptor was isolated from a woman aged 25 to 39 who had recovered from COVID-19. The sequenced sample consisted of PBMCs or T cells enriched from blood (not recorded which). CDR3 coding DNA: TGTGCCACCAGCAGAGGTCCCCCCGAGACTGAAGCTTTCTTT. Protein sequence: CATSRGPPETEAFF.